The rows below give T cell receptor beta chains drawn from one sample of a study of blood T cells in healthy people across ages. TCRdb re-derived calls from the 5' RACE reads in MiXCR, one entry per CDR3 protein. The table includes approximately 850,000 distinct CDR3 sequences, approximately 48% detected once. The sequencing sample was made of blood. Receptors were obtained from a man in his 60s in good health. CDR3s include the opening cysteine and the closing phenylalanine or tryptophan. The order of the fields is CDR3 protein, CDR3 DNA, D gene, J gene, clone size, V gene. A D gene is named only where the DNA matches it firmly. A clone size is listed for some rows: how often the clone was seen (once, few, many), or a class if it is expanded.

CDR3: CSALRLAVTTDTQYF; DNA: TGCAGTGCTCTTCGGCTAGCGGTAACCACAGATACGCAGTATTTT; D: TRBD2; J: TRBJ2-3; size: few; V: TRBV20-1
CDR3: CASSDNLRLARGSYNEQFF; DNA: TGTGCCAGCAGTGATAATCTCCGGTTGGCCAGGGGGAGTTACAATGAGCAGTTCTTC; D: TRBD1; J: TRBJ2-1; size: -; V: TRBV6-1
CDR3: CASSLNAGAGEEQYF; DNA: TGTGCTAGCAGCTTAAACGCGGGGGCCGGAGAAGAGCAGTACTTC; D: -; J: TRBJ2-7; size: -; V: TRBV7-7
CDR3: CASSWGEGETQYF; DNA: TGTGCCAGCAGCTGGGGCGAGGGAGAGACCCAGTACTTC; D: -; J: TRBJ2-5; size: -; V: TRBV6-2/TRBV6-3
CDR3: CSAEGGFLYGYTF; DNA: TGCAGTGCCGAGGGAGGGTTTCTCTATGGCTACACCTTC; D: -; J: TRBJ1-2; size: -; V: TRBV20-1
CDR3: CASSSLEADTGELFF; DNA: TGTGCCAGCAGTTCCCTCGAGGCGGATACCGGGGAGCTGTTTTTT; D: -; J: TRBJ2-2; size: -; V: TRBV28
CDR3: CSGFLRGTGLDTQYF; DNA: TGCAGCGGCTTCCTACGGGGGACGGGTTTGGATACGCAGTATTTT; D: -; J: TRBJ2-3; size: -; V: TRBV29-1
CDR3: CASSLRDSGTGEQFF; DNA: TGCGCCAGCAGCCTCCGGGACAGCGGTACGGGTGAGCAGTTCTTC; D: TRBD1; J: TRBJ2-1; size: -; V: TRBV5-1
CDR3: CASSDLAGLVGGEQYF; DNA: TGTGCCAGCAGCGACTTAGCGGGACTAGTCGGGGGCGAGCAGTACTTC; D: TRBD2; J: TRBJ2-7; size: -; V: TRBV7-2
CDR3: CASSTFLRTTNYGYTF; DNA: TGTGCCAGCAGTACGTTCTTGCGAACTACTAACTATGGCTACACCTTC; D: -; J: TRBJ1-2; size: few; V: TRBV6-2/TRBV6-3
CDR3: CASSNDRNYGYTF; DNA: TGTGCCAGCAGCAACGACAGGAACTATGGCTACACCTTC; D: -; J: TRBJ1-2; size: -; V: TRBV7-2
CDR3: CSARTPPPYQETQYF; DNA: TGCAGTGCTAGGACCCCCCCTCCGTACCAAGAGACCCAGTACTTC; D: -; J: TRBJ2-5; size: -; V: TRBV20-1
CDR3: CASSLFSGSAYEQYF; DNA: TGTGCCAGCAGCTTATTTTCAGGGTCAGCCTACGAGCAGTACTTC; D: -; J: TRBJ2-7; size: few; V: TRBV7-8
CDR3: CASSPSERGEFF; DNA: TGTGCCAGCAGTCCCTCGGAAAGGGGGGAGTTCTTC; D: -; J: TRBJ2-1; size: few; V: TRBV28
CDR3: CASSLLAGGILAGANVLTF; DNA: TGTGCCAGCAGTTTACTGGCAGGGGGCATATTGGCTGGGGCCAACGTCCTGACTTTC; D: TRBD1; J: TRBJ2-6; size: -; V: TRBV12-3/TRBV12-4
CDR3: CASRPTGEGEKLFF; DNA: TGTGCCAGCAGGCCAACAGGGGAGGGTGAAAAACTGTTTTTT; D: TRBD1; J: TRBJ1-4; size: -; V: TRBV7-9
CDR3: CASGRAGNQPQHF; DNA: TGTGCCAGCGGGCGTGCTGGCAATCAGCCCCAGCATTTT; D: -; J: TRBJ1-5; size: few; V: TRBV6-6
CDR3: CASRNPWGQGTDTQYF; DNA: TGTGCCAGCAGAAACCCCTGGGGACAGGGAACAGATACGCAGTATTTT; D: TRBD1; J: TRBJ2-3; size: -; V: TRBV6-6
CDR3: CASSLSGGAVTQYF; DNA: TGTGCCAGCAGCCTTAGCGGGGGGGCGGTTACGCAGTATTTT; D: TRBD2; J: TRBJ2-3; size: -; V: TRBV7-2
CDR3: CSARVTTGFHEQYF; DNA: TGCAGTGCTAGAGTCACGACAGGGTTTCACGAGCAGTACTTC; D: TRBD1; J: TRBJ2-7; size: -; V: TRBV20-1
CDR3: CASARDVSYEQYF; DNA: TGTGCCAGCGCCCGGGACGTCTCCTACGAGCAGTACTTC; D: -; J: TRBJ2-7; size: -; V: TRBV18
CDR3: CASSLNGRIYGYTF; DNA: TGTGCCAGCAGTTTAAATGGTCGGATCTATGGCTACACCTTC; D: -; J: TRBJ1-2; size: -; V: TRBV27
CDR3: CSARDSFGYTF; DNA: TGCAGTGCTAGAGACAGCTTCGGCTACACCTTC; D: -; J: TRBJ1-2; size: -; V: TRBV20-1
CDR3: CASSHPGLAGGPGYNEQFF; DNA: TGCGCCAGCAGCCATCCTGGACTAGCGGGAGGGCCGGGTTACAATGAGCAGTTCTTC; D: TRBD2; J: TRBJ2-1; size: -; V: TRBV4-1
CDR3: CASSPAWEVGKGYTF; DNA: TGTGCCAGCAGCCCTGCTTGGGAGGTGGGCAAGGGCTACACCTTC; D: -; J: TRBJ1-2; size: -; V: TRBV14
CDR3: CASSQDSQGSNYGYTF; DNA: TGCGCCAGCAGCCAAGATAGCCAGGGGAGTAACTATGGCTACACCTTC; D: -; J: TRBJ1-2; size: -; V: TRBV4-3
CDR3: CASIIGTSGIITDTQYF; DNA: TGTGCCAGCATAATCGGGACTAGCGGGATTATAACAGATACGCAGTATTTT; D: TRBD2; J: TRBJ2-3; size: -; V: TRBV2
CDR3: CSARAGASYEQYF; DNA: TGCAGTGCTAGAGCGGGGGCCTCCTACGAGCAGTACTTC; D: -; J: TRBJ2-7; size: -; V: TRBV20-1
CDR3: CSVDRGQGYGYTF; DNA: TGCAGCGTTGACCGGGGACAGGGGTATGGCTACACCTTC; D: TRBD1; J: TRBJ1-2; size: few; V: TRBV29-1
CDR3: CASSRKEQGVSGRSTEAFF; DNA: TGTGCCAGCAGCCGCAAGGAGCAGGGGGTGTCTGGTCGGTCCACTGAAGCTTTCTTT; D: TRBD1; J: TRBJ1-1; size: -; V: TRBV9
CDR3: CASSYSFRGGYTGELFF; DNA: TGTGCCAGCAGTTACTCGTTCAGGGGAGGGTACACCGGGGAGCTGTTTTTT; D: -; J: TRBJ2-2; size: few; V: TRBV6-5
CDR3: CSASGGRTNYGYTF; DNA: TGCAGTGCTTCGGGGGGCAGAACTAACTATGGCTACACCTTC; D: -; J: TRBJ1-2; size: -; V: TRBV20-1
CDR3: CTSRGSGLTDTQYF; DNA: TGTACCAGCCGGGGCAGCGGACTCACAGATACGCAGTATTTT; D: -; J: TRBJ2-3; size: -; V: TRBV9
CDR3: CSARSHRGTNEKLFF; DNA: TGCAGTGCCCGGTCCCATCGGGGGACTAATGAAAAACTGTTTTTT; D: -; J: TRBJ1-4; size: -; V: TRBV20-1
CDR3: CSAEGLQVPLSSYTF; DNA: TGCAGTGCTGAAGGACTGCAGGTCCCCCTCTCGAGCTACACCTTC; D: -; J: TRBJ1-2; size: -; V: TRBV20-1
CDR3: CASSHSGILDTEAFF; DNA: TGCGCCAGCAGCCACTCAGGGATTTTGGACACTGAAGCTTTCTTT; D: -; J: TRBJ1-1; size: -; V: TRBV4-3
CDR3: CSARDLGGDYSYNEQFF; DNA: TGCAGTGCTAGAGATCTGGGGGGAGATTACTCCTACAATGAGCAGTTCTTC; D: -; J: TRBJ2-1; size: -; V: TRBV20-1
CDR3: CASSDLINTEAFF; DNA: TGCGCCAGCAGCGACCTCATAAACACTGAAGCTTTCTTT; D: -; J: TRBJ1-1; size: -; V: TRBV5-1
CDR3: CASSQQINTEAFF; DNA: TGTGCCAGCAGTCAACAGATCAACACTGAAGCTTTCTTT; D: -; J: TRBJ1-1; size: few; V: TRBV14
CDR3: CAISFDGDTQYF; DNA: TGTGCCATCAGTTTTGACGGAGATACGCAGTATTTT; D: -; J: TRBJ2-3; size: -; V: TRBV10-3
CDR3: CASSLETFTDTRYF; DNA: TGTGCCAGCAGCTTAGAGACTTTCACAGATACGCGGTATTTT; D: -; J: TRBJ2-3; size: -; V: TRBV11-2
CDR3: CASTYHSNQPQHF; DNA: TGTGCCAGCACTTACCATAGCAATCAGCCCCAGCATTTT; D: -; J: TRBJ1-5; size: -; V: TRBV2
CDR3: CASSLTQGKGNTIYF; DNA: TGTGCCAGCAGCCTTACCCAGGGAAAAGGAAACACCATATATTTT; D: -; J: TRBJ1-3; size: -; V: TRBV7-9
CDR3: CASSSRQGGGADTQYF; DNA: TGTGCCAGCAGCTCCCGACAAGGCGGGGGGGCTGATACGCAGTATTTT; D: TRBD2; J: TRBJ2-3; size: -; V: TRBV5-4
CDR3: CASSRKLGTGDEQFF; DNA: TGTGCCAGCAGCCGCAAGCTTGGGACAGGGGATGAGCAGTTCTTC; D: TRBD1; J: TRBJ2-1; size: -; V: TRBV3-1
CDR3: CASSQGIANTGELFF; DNA: TGCGCCAGCAGCCAAGGTATAGCTAACACCGGGGAGCTGTTTTTT; D: -; J: TRBJ2-2; size: -; V: TRBV4-1
CDR3: CASSLGSGTSGSQETQYF; DNA: TGTGCCAGCAGCTTAGGATCCGGGACTAGCGGTTCTCAAGAGACCCAGTACTTC; D: TRBD2; J: TRBJ2-5; size: -; V: TRBV7-9
CDR3: CAWQVGDRLSETQYF; DNA: TGTGCCTGGCAGGTCGGGGACAGGTTGTCGGAGACCCAGTACTTC; D: TRBD1; J: TRBJ2-5; size: -; V: TRBV30
CDR3: CATERGTQYF; DNA: TGTGCCACTGAACGGGGTACGCAGTATTTT; D: -; J: TRBJ2-3; size: -; V: TRBV7-9
CDR3: CASSLAGTRLYNEQFF; DNA: TGTGCCAGCAGCTTAGCGGGAACACGGCTCTACAATGAGCAGTTCTTC; D: -; J: TRBJ2-1; size: -; V: TRBV7-9
CDR3: CASSVMGQEYNEQFF; DNA: TGTGCCAGCAGCGTTATGGGACAGGAGTACAATGAGCAGTTCTTC; D: TRBD1; J: TRBJ2-1; size: once; V: TRBV9
CDR3: CASSLAGPNYGYTF; DNA: TGTGCCAGCAGCTTAGCGGGTCCAAACTATGGCTACACCTTC; D: -; J: TRBJ1-2; size: few; V: TRBV7-2
CDR3: CATSRDPQQAGGLRETQYF; DNA: TGTGCCACCAGCAGAGATCCACAACAAGCGGGGGGGCTGAGAGAGACCCAGTACTTC; D: TRBD2; J: TRBJ2-5; size: -; V: TRBV15
CDR3: CASKQGGRNEQFF; DNA: TGTGCCAGCAAACAGGGGGGCCGTAATGAGCAGTTCTTC; D: TRBD1; J: TRBJ2-1; size: -; V: TRBV6-2/TRBV6-3
CDR3: CAISAQRGTYEQYF; DNA: TGTGCCATCAGTGCCCAGAGGGGGACCTACGAGCAGTACTTC; D: -; J: TRBJ2-7; size: many; V: TRBV10-3
CDR3: CSGGEQTQYF; DNA: TGCAGCGGCGGGGAACAGACCCAGTACTTC; D: -; J: TRBJ2-5; size: few; V: TRBV29-1
CDR3: CASSPTTGVETQFF; DNA: TGTGCCAGCAGTCCAACCACAGGGGTAGAGACCCAGTTCTTC; D: TRBD1; J: TRBJ2-1; size: once; V: TRBV12-3/TRBV12-4
CDR3: CASSGGGNSPLHF; DNA: TGTGCCAGCAGTGGCGGTGGGAATTCACCCCTCCACTTT; D: -; J: TRBJ1-6; size: -; V: TRBV25-1
CDR3: CASSPVKGGIYEQYF; DNA: TGTGCCAGCTCACCAGTAAAGGGGGGAATCTACGAGCAGTACTTC; D: -; J: TRBJ2-7; size: -; V: TRBV18